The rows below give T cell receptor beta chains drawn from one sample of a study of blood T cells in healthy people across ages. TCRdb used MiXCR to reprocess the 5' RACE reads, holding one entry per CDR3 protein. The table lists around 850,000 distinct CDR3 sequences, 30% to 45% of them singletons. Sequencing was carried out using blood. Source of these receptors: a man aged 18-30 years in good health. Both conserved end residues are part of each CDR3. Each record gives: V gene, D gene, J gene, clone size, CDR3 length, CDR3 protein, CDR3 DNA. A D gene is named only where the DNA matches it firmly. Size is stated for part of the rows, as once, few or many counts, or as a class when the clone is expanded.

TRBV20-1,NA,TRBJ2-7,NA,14,CSAPGGTGYNEQYF,TGCAGTGCCCCAGGAGGAACTGGGTACAATGAGCAGTACTTC
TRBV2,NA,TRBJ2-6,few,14,CASSALSGANVLTF,TGTGCCAGCAGTGCTCTCTCTGGGGCCAACGTCCTGACTTTC
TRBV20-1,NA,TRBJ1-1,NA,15,CSAVTQTGSSTEAFF,TGCAGTGCCGTGACGCAGACAGGTTCGAGCACTGAAGCTTTCTTT
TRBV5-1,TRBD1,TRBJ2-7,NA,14,CASRPGQGVHEQYF,TGCGCCAGCAGACCGGGACAGGGAGTCCACGAGCAGTACTTC
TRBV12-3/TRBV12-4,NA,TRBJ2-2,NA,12,CASSPRVRELFF,TGTGCCAGCAGTCCCCGGGTGCGGGAGCTGTTTTTT
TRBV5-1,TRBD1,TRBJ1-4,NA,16,CASSFYQGQPNEKLFF,TGCGCCAGCAGCTTTTACCAGGGACAGCCTAATGAAAAACTGTTTTTT
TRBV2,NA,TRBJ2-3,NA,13,CASSGVGIDMQYF,TGTGCCAGCAGTGGAGTGGGGATAGATATGCAGTATTTT
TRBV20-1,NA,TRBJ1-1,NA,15,CSARGYAATNTEAFF,TGCAGTGCTAGAGGCTACGCAGCCACGAACACTGAAGCTTTCTTT
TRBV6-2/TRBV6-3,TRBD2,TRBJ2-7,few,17,CASSTQSGGTITYEQYF,TGTGCCAGCAGTACCCAATCGGGGGGAACTATAACCTACGAGCAGTACTTC
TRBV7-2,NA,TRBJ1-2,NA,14,CASSLLSQLNGHTF,TGTGCCAGCAGCCTACTTTCACAGCTAAATGGCCACACCTTC
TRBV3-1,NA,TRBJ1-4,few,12,CASSQGGVKLFF,TGTGCCAGCAGCCAAGGTGGTGTAAAACTGTTTTTT
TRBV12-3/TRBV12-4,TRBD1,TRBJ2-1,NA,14,CASSGQGKDKEQFF,TGTGCCAGTTCCGGACAGGGAAAAGACAAGGAGCAGTTCTTC
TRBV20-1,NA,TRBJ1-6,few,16,CSASGQTSSYNSPLHF,TGCAGTGCTAGTGGGCAGACGAGCTCCTATAATTCACCCCTCCACTTT